This is a list of T cell receptor beta chains from one sample in a study of blood T cell repertoires in COVID-19. Generated by immunoSEQ multiplex PCR, the TCRdb table keeps only in-frame clones and is missing some. Among about 37,000 clones, 70% to 90% were seen once, and the ten largest hold roughly 12%. Sequencing was done on a sample of peripheral blood. These TCRs come from a man aged 55 to 70 with active COVID-19. CDR3s include the opening cysteine and the closing phenylalanine or tryptophan. A D gene is named only where the DNA matches it firmly. Clone sizes are given selectively: once, few, many, or a class where the clone is expanded.

j_gene: TRBJ1-1
d_gene: .
v_gene: TRBV9
abundance: few
CDR3aa: CASSVDPGASVTEAFF
CDR3nt: TGTGCCAGCAGCGTAGATCCAGGGGCGTCGGTCACTGAAGCTTTCTTT

j_gene: TRBJ2-3
d_gene: .
v_gene: TRBV18
abundance: .
CDR3aa: CASSPRGVDTQYF
CDR3nt: TGTGCCAGCTCACCACGGGGCGTGGATACGCAGTATTTT

j_gene: TRBJ2-3
d_gene: .
v_gene: TRBV3-1/TRBV3-2
abundance: .
CDR3aa: CASSRFADTQYF
CDR3nt: TGTGCCAGCAGCCGTTTCGCAGATACGCAGTATTTT

j_gene: TRBJ2-5
d_gene: .
v_gene: TRBV7-2
abundance: .
CDR3aa: CASSSLQGGVETQYF
CDR3nt: TGCGCCAGCAGCTCATTACAGGGGGGGGTGGAGACCCAGTACTTC

j_gene: TRBJ1-5
d_gene: .
v_gene: TRBV5-6
abundance: once
CDR3aa: CASSSKLYSNQPQHF
CDR3nt: TGTGCCAGCAGCTCGAAACTTTATAGCAATCAGCCCCAGCATTTT

j_gene: TRBJ2-3
d_gene: TRBD2
v_gene: TRBV5-1
abundance: .
CDR3aa: CASSESSGLNTYTQYF
CDR3nt: TGCGCCAGCAGCGAATCCTCGGGACTAAACACATATACGCAGTATTTT

j_gene: TRBJ1-1
d_gene: .
v_gene: TRBV5-5
abundance: .
CDR3aa: CASSLSRGRLVNTEAFF
CDR3nt: TGTGCCAGCAGCTTGAGCAGGGGTCGGCTAGTGAACACTGAAGCTTTCTTT

j_gene: TRBJ2-3
d_gene: TRBD2
v_gene: TRBV19
abundance: few
CDR3aa: CASSTSPTSGSTDTQYF
CDR3nt: TGTGCCAGTAGTACAAGTCCCACTAGCGGTAGCACAGATACGCAGTATTTT

j_gene: TRBJ1-6
d_gene: .
v_gene: TRBV28
abundance: .
CDR3aa: CASTLGGSVRSPLHF
CDR3nt: TGTGCCAGCACTTTGGGGGGTAGTGTTCGTTCACCCCTCCACTTT

j_gene: TRBJ2-3
d_gene: TRBD2
v_gene: TRBV5-1
abundance: .
CDR3aa: CASSWGTSGSTDTQYF
CDR3nt: TGCGCCAGCAGCTGGGGGACTAGCGGCAGCACAGATACGCAGTATTTT

j_gene: TRBJ2-2
d_gene: TRBD2
v_gene: TRBV5-1
abundance: once
CDR3aa: CASSLPSEGGRVTGELFF
CDR3nt: TGCGCCAGCAGCTTGCCCTCCGAGGGAGGGAGGGTCACCGGGGAGCTGTTTTTT

j_gene: TRBJ2-2
d_gene: TRBD1
v_gene: TRBV11-3
abundance: .
CDR3aa: CASSLTIPGTGNTGELFF
CDR3nt: TGTGCCAGCAGCTTAACTATCCCCGGGACAGGGAACACCGGGGAGCTGTTTTTT

j_gene: TRBJ1-6
d_gene: TRBD1
v_gene: TRBV27
abundance: once
CDR3aa: CASSLSQGGNSPLHF
CDR3nt: TGTGCCAGCAGTTTATCACAGGGGGGGAATTCACCCCTCCACTTT

j_gene: TRBJ2-2
d_gene: TRBD2
v_gene: TRBV7-8
abundance: .
CDR3aa: CASSQGLAGEGTGELFF
CDR3nt: TGTGCCAGCAGCCAGGGACTAGCGGGAGAAGGAACCGGGGAGCTGTTTTTT

j_gene: TRBJ2-1
d_gene: .
v_gene: TRBV27
abundance: .
CDR3aa: CASSTPGFQEQFF
CDR3nt: TGTGCCAGCAGTACTCCAGGGTTCCAAGAGCAGTTCTTC

j_gene: TRBJ1-5
d_gene: .
v_gene: TRBV5-6
abundance: .
CDR3aa: CASSLQGNGNQPQHF
CDR3nt: TGTGCCAGCAGCTTGCAGGGGAACGGCAATCAGCCCCAGCATTTT

j_gene: TRBJ1-1
d_gene: .
v_gene: TRBV5-4
abundance: .
CDR3aa: CASSLDSVRENTEAFF
CDR3nt: TGTGCCAGCAGCTTGGATTCAGTCAGGGAGAACACTGAAGCTTTCTTT

j_gene: TRBJ2-3
d_gene: TRBD2
v_gene: TRBV27
abundance: .
CDR3aa: CASSQTSGGRDTQYF
CDR3nt: TGTGCCAGCAGTCAAACTAGCGGGGGGAGGGATACGCAGTATTTT

j_gene: TRBJ1-2
d_gene: TRBD1
v_gene: TRBV28
abundance: .
CDR3aa: CASNSIGGGRYGYTF
CDR3nt: TGTGCCAGCAACTCCATAGGGGGCGGGCGCTATGGCTACACCTTC

j_gene: TRBJ2-7
d_gene: .
v_gene: TRBV18
abundance: .
CDR3aa: CASSEGGPRYEQYF
CDR3nt: TGTGCCAGCTCAGAGGGAGGACCCCGCTACGAGCAGTACTTC

j_gene: TRBJ2-3
d_gene: TRBD1
v_gene: TRBV27
abundance: .
CDR3aa: CASRPLRDRGSTDTQYF
CDR3nt: TGTGCCAGCAGGCCCCTCCGGGACAGGGGAAGCACAGATACGCAGTATTTT

j_gene: TRBJ2-2
d_gene: TRBD2
v_gene: TRBV5-5
abundance: once
CDR3aa: CASSLGLAGGTGELFF
CDR3nt: TGTGCCAGCAGCTTGGGACTAGCGGGAGGTACCGGGGAGCTGTTTTTT

j_gene: TRBJ1-5
d_gene: TRBD1
v_gene: TRBV19
abundance: .
CDR3aa: CASSIRTGLNNQPQHF
CDR3nt: TGTGCCAGTAGTATCCGGACAGGCTTAAACAATCAGCCCCAGCATTTT

j_gene: TRBJ2-7
d_gene: TRBD1
v_gene: TRBV7-8
abundance: .
CDR3aa: CASTSIWTGGYEQYF
CDR3nt: TGTGCCAGCACCTCCATTTGGACAGGGGGCTACGAGCAGTACTTC

j_gene: TRBJ1-5
d_gene: .
v_gene: TRBV7-2
abundance: .
CDR3aa: CASSATWERPQHF
CDR3nt: TGTGCCAGCAGCGCCACTTGGGAGCGGCCCCAGCATTTT

j_gene: TRBJ2-7
d_gene: .
v_gene: TRBV18
abundance: .
CDR3aa: CASSPPVQSSSYEQYF
CDR3nt: TGTGCCAGCTCACCACCGGTACAGTCGAGCTCCTACGAGCAGTACTTC

j_gene: TRBJ2-1
d_gene: TRBD2
v_gene: TRBV7-3
abundance: .
CDR3aa: CASSSGTSGRLNEQFF
CDR3nt: TGTGCCAGCAGCTCAGGGACTAGCGGGAGATTGAATGAGCAGTTCTTC

j_gene: TRBJ2-5
d_gene: TRBD1
v_gene: TRBV6-2/TRBV6-3
abundance: once
CDR3aa: CASSFGDRAETQYF
CDR3nt: TGTGCCAGCAGTTTCGGGGACAGGGCGGAGACCCAGTACTTC

j_gene: TRBJ2-5
d_gene: .
v_gene: TRBV30
abundance: .
CDR3aa: CAWSGGDRETQYF
CDR3nt: TGTGCCTGGAGTGGCGGGGATCGAGAGACCCAGTACTTC

j_gene: TRBJ1-3
d_gene: .
v_gene: TRBV30
abundance: .
CDR3aa: CAWSVLGNTIYF
CDR3nt: TGTGCCTGGAGTGTACTAGGAAACACCATATATTTT

j_gene: TRBJ2-2
d_gene: .
v_gene: TRBV3-1/TRBV3-2
abundance: .
CDR3aa: CASSQGRGPGTGELFF
CDR3nt: TGTGCCAGCAGCCAAGGAAGGGGCCCAGGAACCGGGGAGCTGTTTTTT

j_gene: TRBJ2-1
d_gene: .
v_gene: TRBV11-2
abundance: once
CDR3aa: CASSLKHEQFF
CDR3nt: TGTGCCAGCAGCTTAAAGCATGAGCAGTTCTTC

j_gene: TRBJ1-3
d_gene: TRBD1
v_gene: TRBV7-9
abundance: few
CDR3aa: CASSPTPGQGSSGNTIYF
CDR3nt: TGTGCCAGCAGTCCTACTCCGGGACAGGGGAGCTCTGGAAACACCATATATTTT

j_gene: TRBJ2-7
d_gene: TRBD2
v_gene: TRBV2
abundance: .
CDR3aa: CASSGGLAGVEQYF
CDR3nt: TGTGCCAGCAGTGGGGGACTAGCGGGAGTTGAGCAGTACTTC

j_gene: TRBJ2-3
d_gene: TRBD2
v_gene: TRBV6-5
abundance: .
CDR3aa: CASSLGGRATDTQYF
CDR3nt: TGTGCCAGCTCCCTGGGCGGGAGGGCCACAGATACGCAGTATTTT

j_gene: TRBJ1-6
d_gene: TRBD1
v_gene: TRBV5-4
abundance: few
CDR3aa: CASSPGTGAQQNSPLHF
CDR3nt: TGTGCCAGCAGCCCGGGGACAGGGGCGCAACAGAATTCACCCCTCCACTTT

j_gene: TRBJ2-7
d_gene: .
v_gene: TRBV7-2
abundance: once
CDR3aa: CASSWDFSYEQYF
CDR3nt: TGTGCCAGCAGCTGGGACTTCTCCTACGAGCAGTACTTC

j_gene: TRBJ2-3
d_gene: .
v_gene: TRBV24-1
abundance: .
CDR3aa: CATSASYTDTQYF
CDR3nt: TGTGCCACCAGCGCCAGTTACACAGATACGCAGTATTTT

j_gene: TRBJ2-3
d_gene: .
v_gene: TRBV4-1
abundance: .
CDR3aa: CASSQDRGKGTDTQYF
CDR3nt: TGCGCCAGCAGCCAAGATCGGGGTAAAGGTACAGATACGCAGTATTTT

j_gene: TRBJ2-5
d_gene: TRBD1
v_gene: TRBV9
abundance: .
CDR3aa: CASSGQGETQYF
CDR3nt: TGTGCCAGCAGTGGACAGGGGGAGACCCAGTACTTC

j_gene: TRBJ1-3
d_gene: .
v_gene: TRBV10-1
abundance: .
CDR3aa: CARAIGQLSSGNTIYF
CDR3nt: TGCGCCAGGGCGATTGGACAGCTCAGCTCTGGAAACACCATATATTTT

j_gene: TRBJ2-1
d_gene: TRBD2
v_gene: TRBV10-3
abundance: .
CDR3aa: CAISIAGGVGEQFF
CDR3nt: TGTGCCATCAGCATAGCGGGAGGAGTAGGGGAGCAGTTCTTC

j_gene: TRBJ1-1
d_gene: .
v_gene: TRBV2
abundance: .
CDR3aa: CASVIELNTEAFF
CDR3nt: TGTGCCAGCGTAATCGAGTTGAACACTGAAGCTTTCTTT

j_gene: TRBJ1-2
d_gene: TRBD1
v_gene: TRBV7-3
abundance: .
CDR3aa: CASSHSRDSNYGYTF
CDR3nt: TGTGCCAGCAGCCATAGTAGGGACAGTAACTATGGCTACACCTTC

j_gene: TRBJ2-5
d_gene: .
v_gene: TRBV27
abundance: .
CDR3aa: CASSSDTPGSSQYF
CDR3nt: TGTGCCAGCAGTTCAGACACCCCCGGATCGTCCCAGTACTTC

j_gene: TRBJ2-1
d_gene: .
v_gene: TRBV5-1
abundance: .
CDR3aa: CASSLGQDHNEQFF
CDR3nt: TGCGCCAGCAGCTTGGGACAGGACCACAATGAGCAGTTCTTC

j_gene: TRBJ1-2
d_gene: .
v_gene: TRBV6-5
abundance: .
CDR3aa: CASRGPTGTGGYTF
CDR3nt: TGTGCCAGCAGGGGACCCACAGGGACGGGTGGCTACACCTTC

j_gene: TRBJ1-2
d_gene: .
v_gene: TRBV4-1
abundance: few
CDR3aa: CASSQETDFYGYTF
CDR3nt: TGCGCCAGCAGCCAAGAAACAGATTTCTATGGCTACACCTTC

j_gene: TRBJ2-1
d_gene: TRBD2
v_gene: TRBV24-1
abundance: .
CDR3aa: CATSDASGLAAHNEQFF
CDR3nt: TGTGCCACCAGTGATGCGTCGGGACTAGCGGCTCACAATGAGCAGTTCTTC

j_gene: TRBJ2-3
d_gene: TRBD2
v_gene: TRBV13
abundance: once
CDR3aa: CASSLPPGLAGGSSTDTQYF
CDR3nt: TGTGCCAGCAGCTTACCTCCCGGACTAGCGGGAGGGTCTAGCACAGATACGCAGTATTTT

j_gene: TRBJ1-2
d_gene: TRBD1
v_gene: TRBV3-1/TRBV3-2
abundance: .
CDR3aa: CASGTGDVYGYTF
CDR3nt: TGTGCCAGCGGGACAGGGGACGTGTATGGCTACACCTTC

j_gene: TRBJ2-1
d_gene: TRBD2
v_gene: TRBV5-5
abundance: .
CDR3aa: CASSLGPGLAGGGYNEQFF
CDR3nt: TGTGCCAGCAGCTTGGGGCCGGGACTAGCGGGAGGAGGGTACAATGAGCAGTTCTTC

j_gene: TRBJ2-5
d_gene: .
v_gene: TRBV27
abundance: .
CDR3aa: CASSLVSNGETQYF
CDR3nt: TGTGCCAGCAGTTTAGTCTCAAACGGGGAGACCCAGTACTTC

j_gene: TRBJ1-5
d_gene: TRBD1
v_gene: TRBV30
abundance: .
CDR3aa: CAWSVRDRVNQPQHF
CDR3nt: TGTGCCTGGAGTGTAAGGGACAGGGTCAATCAGCCCCAGCATTTT

j_gene: TRBJ2-3
d_gene: TRBD2
v_gene: TRBV19
abundance: once
CDR3aa: CASSIRSGTSGTDTQYF
CDR3nt: TGTGCCAGTAGTATCCGCTCCGGGACTAGCGGCACAGATACGCAGTATTTT

j_gene: TRBJ2-2
d_gene: .
v_gene: TRBV7-2
abundance: once
CDR3aa: CASSRTQNTGELFF
CDR3nt: TGTGCCAGCAGCCGGACTCAGAACACCGGGGAGCTGTTTTTT

j_gene: TRBJ1-1
d_gene: TRBD1
v_gene: TRBV3-1/TRBV3-2
abundance: few
CDR3aa: CASSPTGVANTEAFF
CDR3nt: TGTGCCAGCAGCCCAACAGGGGTCGCGAACACTGAAGCTTTCTTT

j_gene: TRBJ2-1
d_gene: TRBD1
v_gene: TRBV7-3
abundance: few
CDR3aa: CASSFGQGTYNEQFF
CDR3nt: TGTGCCAGCAGCTTCGGACAGGGAACCTACAATGAGCAGTTCTTC

j_gene: TRBJ2-1
d_gene: TRBD1
v_gene: TRBV10-2
abundance: few
CDR3aa: CASSESGTGGRNEQFF
CDR3nt: TGCGCCAGCAGTGAGTCAGGGACAGGGGGTCGGAATGAGCAGTTCTTC